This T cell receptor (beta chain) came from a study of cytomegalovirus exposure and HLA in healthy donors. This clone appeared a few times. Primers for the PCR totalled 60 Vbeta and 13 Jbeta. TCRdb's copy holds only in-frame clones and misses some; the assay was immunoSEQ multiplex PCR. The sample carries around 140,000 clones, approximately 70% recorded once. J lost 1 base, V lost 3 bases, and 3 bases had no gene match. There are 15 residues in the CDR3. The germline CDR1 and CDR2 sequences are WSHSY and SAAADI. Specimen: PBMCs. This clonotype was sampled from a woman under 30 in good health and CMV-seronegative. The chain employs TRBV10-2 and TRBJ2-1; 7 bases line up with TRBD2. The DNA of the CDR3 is TGCGCCAGCAGTGAAGGAGCGGGATCCTACAATGAGCAGTTCTTC. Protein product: CASSEGAGSYNEQFF.